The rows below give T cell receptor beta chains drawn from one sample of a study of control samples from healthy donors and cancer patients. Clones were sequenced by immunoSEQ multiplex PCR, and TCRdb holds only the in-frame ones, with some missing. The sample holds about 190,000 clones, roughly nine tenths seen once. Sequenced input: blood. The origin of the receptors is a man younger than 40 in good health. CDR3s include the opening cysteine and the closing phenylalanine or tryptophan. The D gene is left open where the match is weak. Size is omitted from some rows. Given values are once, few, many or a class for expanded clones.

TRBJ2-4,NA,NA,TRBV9,TGTGCCAGCAGCGCTAGCGAAGAAACCAAAAACATTCAGTACTTC,CASSASEETKNIQYF
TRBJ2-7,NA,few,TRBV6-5,TGTGCCAGCGGACCCTCGGACATATCCTACGAGCAGTACTTC,CASGPSDISYEQYF
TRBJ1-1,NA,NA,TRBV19,TGTGCCAGTAGTCCAATGGGGACCGCACATGAAGCTTTCTTT,CASSPMGTAHEAFF
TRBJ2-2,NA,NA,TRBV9,TGTGCCAGCAGCGACCGGCCGACAGCCCCGAATGACGGGGAGCTGTTTTTT,CASSDRPTAPNDGELFF
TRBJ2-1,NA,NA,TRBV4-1,TGCGCCAGCAGCCAAAAAGGGGTAGGAGGGTACAATGAGCAGTTCTTC,CASSQKGVGGYNEQFF
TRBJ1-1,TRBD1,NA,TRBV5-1,TGCGCCAGCAGCGGGTCCGGGACAGGGGGCACTGAAGCTTTCTTT,CASSGSGTGGTEAFF
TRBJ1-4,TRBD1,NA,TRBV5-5,TGTGCCAGCAGCTTGGCCGGGGCAGGGACAGACGAAAAACTGTTTTTT,CASSLAGAGTDEKLFF
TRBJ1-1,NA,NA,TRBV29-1,TGCAGCGTTGAACGGGGGTCGAAGGCTTTCTTT,CSVERGSKAFF
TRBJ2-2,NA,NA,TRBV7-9,TGTGCCAGCAAGGGAATTTCGAACACCGGGGAGCTGTTTTTT,CASKGISNTGELFF
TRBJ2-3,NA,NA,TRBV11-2,TGTGCCAGCAGCCCCCGACAGAGCACAGATACGCAGTATTTT,CASSPRQSTDTQYF
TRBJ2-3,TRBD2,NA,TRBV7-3,TGTGCCAGCAGCTTTGCCGGGACTAGCATCCAATATTTT,CASSFAGTSIQYF
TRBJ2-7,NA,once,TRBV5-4,TGTGCCAGCACCTTAACTGATAGCTCCTACGAGCAGTACTTC,CASTLTDSSYEQYF
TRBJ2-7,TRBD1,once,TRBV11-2,TGTGCCAGCAGCTCAGTGGGTCGGACAGGGTTGCGAGAGCAGTACTTC,CASSSVGRTGLREQYF
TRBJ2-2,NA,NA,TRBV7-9,TGTGCCACCACAGGGACCGCGAACACCGGGGAGCTGTTTTTT,CATTGTANTGELFF
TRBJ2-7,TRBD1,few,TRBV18,TGTGCCAGCTCACCACCGGGACAGGGCCACGAGCAGTACTTC,CASSPPGQGHEQYF
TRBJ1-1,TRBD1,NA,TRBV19,TGTGCCAGTAGTATCTCTGGGACAGGGACTTATACTGAAGCTTTCTTT,CASSISGTGTYTEAFF
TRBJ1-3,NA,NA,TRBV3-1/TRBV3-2,TGTGCCAGCAGCCCCGGGACTGTTGGAAACACCATATATTTT,CASSPGTVGNTIYF
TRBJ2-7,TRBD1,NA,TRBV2,TGTGCCAGCAGGGGACAGAGCCACGAGCAGTACTTC,CASRGQSHEQYF
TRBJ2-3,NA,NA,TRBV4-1,TGCGCCAGCAGCCAAGTAGGGACCGCGAGTTTAACAGATACGCAGTATTTT,CASSQVGTASLTDTQYF
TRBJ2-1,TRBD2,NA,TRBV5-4,TGTGCCAGCAGCCGGGGGACTAGCGGGGGGAATGAGCAGTTCTTC,CASSRGTSGGNEQFF
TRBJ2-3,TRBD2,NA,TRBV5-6,TGTGCCAGCAGCTTGGTTAGCGGGGGGAAACCTTCAGATACGCAGTATTTT,CASSLVSGGKPSDTQYF
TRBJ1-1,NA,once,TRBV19,TGTGCCAGTAGTATTCCGGGGTCCCCGATGAACACTGAAGCTTTCTTT,CASSIPGSPMNTEAFF
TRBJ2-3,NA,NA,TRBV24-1,TGTGCCACCAGTGATTCGACTAAAGGGGCAGATACGCAGTATTTT,CATSDSTKGADTQYF
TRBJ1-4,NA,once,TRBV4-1,TGCGCCAGCAGCCAAGTACAGGGTGGAGCAACTAATGAAAAACTGTTTTTT,CASSQVQGGATNEKLFF
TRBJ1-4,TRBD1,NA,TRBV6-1,TGTGCCAGCAGTGAAGCGGGACAGTTTGCAACTAATGAAAAACTGTTTTTT,CASSEAGQFATNEKLFF
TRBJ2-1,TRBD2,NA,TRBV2,TGTGCCAGCAGTGAAGCGGCGGGGGGCACCTACAATGAGCAGTTCTTC,CASSEAAGGTYNEQFF
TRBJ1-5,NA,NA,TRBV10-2,TGCGCCACCTCAGAGCACAGCGACAATCAGCCCCAGCATTTT,CATSEHSDNQPQHF
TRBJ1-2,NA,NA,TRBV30,TGTGCCTGGAGTCCCCCCTTGGCATCCGGAAACTATGGCTACACCTTC,CAWSPPLASGNYGYTF
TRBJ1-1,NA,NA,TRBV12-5,TGTGCTAGTGGACCTGTCCCGGCGGCCACTGAAGCTTTCTTT,CASGPVPAATEAFF
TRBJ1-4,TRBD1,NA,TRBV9,TGTGCCAGCAACCCGGGACAGGGAGGTGAAAAACTGTTTTTT,CASNPGQGGEKLFF
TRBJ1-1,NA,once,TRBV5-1,TGCGCCAGCAGCTTGGACGGGGATTACACTGAAGCTTTCTTT,CASSLDGDYTEAFF
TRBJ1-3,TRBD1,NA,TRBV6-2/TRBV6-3,TGTGCCAGCAGTTCCCGGGACAGGGGCCTGACCTCTGGAAACACCATATATTTT,CASSSRDRGLTSGNTIYF
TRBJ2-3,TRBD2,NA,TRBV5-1,TGCGCCAGCAGCATAGGGACTAGCGCGGAACAAGGTACGCAGTATTTT,CASSIGTSAEQGTQYF
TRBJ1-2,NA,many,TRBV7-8,TGTGCCAGCAGCCCCCCGACAGCTTCTAACTATGGCTACACCTTC,CASSPPTASNYGYTF
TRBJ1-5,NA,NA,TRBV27,TGTGCCAGCAGTTTAGGCAGCAATCAGCCCCAGCATTTT,CASSLGSNQPQHF
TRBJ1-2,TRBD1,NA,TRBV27,TGTGCCAGCAGTTTATTGCCAGGGGGCAACTATGGCTACACCTTC,CASSLLPGGNYGYTF
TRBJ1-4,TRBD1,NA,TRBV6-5,TGTGCCAGCACCAATGACAGGGCGTATGAAAAACTGTTTTTT,CASTNDRAYEKLFF
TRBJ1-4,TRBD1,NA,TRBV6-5,TGTGCCAGCAGCGACAAGGCAGGGGGGCGAAAACTGTTTTTT,CASSDKAGGRKLFF
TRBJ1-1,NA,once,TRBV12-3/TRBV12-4,TGTGCCAGCAGACGGGAGGGGAACACTGAAGCTTTCTTT,CASRREGNTEAFF
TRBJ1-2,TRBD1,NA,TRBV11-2,TGTGCCAGCAGCTTCGCCGGGACAGGGGTCTATGGCTACACCTTC,CASSFAGTGVYGYTF
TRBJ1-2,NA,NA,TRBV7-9,TGTGCCAGCAGCTTAGTCGGGGGAAAAGGCTACACCTTC,CASSLVGGKGYTF
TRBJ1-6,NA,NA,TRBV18,TGTGCCAGCTCACCAGTCAGATATTCCTATAATTCACCCCTCCACTTT,CASSPVRYSYNSPLHF
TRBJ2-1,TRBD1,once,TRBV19,TGTGCCAGTAGTGATCGGACAGGGTGGGCTGATGAGCAGTTCTTC,CASSDRTGWADEQFF
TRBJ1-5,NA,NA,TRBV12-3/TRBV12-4,TGTGCCAGCAGAATGGGGAGGGATCAGCCCCAGCATTTT,CASRMGRDQPQHF